This entry lists 30 T cell receptor beta chains sequenced from one sample in a study of blood T cell repertoires in COVID-19. Clones were sequenced by immunoSEQ multiplex PCR, and TCRdb holds only the in-frame ones, with some missing. Among tens of thousands of clones listed, about four fifths were seen once. Sequencing was performed on peripheral blood. Source of these receptors: a man aged 55 to 70 in a cohort sampled during active COVID-19.

This clone showed up just once. This chain links TRBV5-6 with TRBJ2-3, with D possibly matching TRBD2 (6 bases). V was trimmed by 2 bases and J by 3 bases, leaving 7 bases between them. CDR3 length equals 13 residues. Germline lookup yields CDR1 SGHDT and CDR2 YYEEEE. In DNA, the CDR3 is TGTGCCAGCAGCTTCAGCGGGACAGATACGCAGTATTTT. The encoded protein is CASSFSGTDTQYF.

The V call is TRBV5-1, the J call TRBJ1-2; unclear D gene. Germline values: CDR1 SGHRS, CDR2 YFSETQ. The V and J ends lost 3 bases and 0 bases respectively, with 6 bases between them. CDR3 length: 13 amino acids. In DNA, the CDR3 is TGCGCCAGCAGCTCGCTATCTAACTATGGCTACACCTTC. Translated: CASSSLSNYGYTF.

The chain joins TRBV6-5 to TRBJ1-2; D remains ambiguous. Deletions cut 0 bases from V and 8 bases from J, with 16 bases between. The CDR3 is 15 amino acids. Germline V gives CDR1 MNHEY, CDR2 SVGAGI. In DNA form, the CDR3 reads TGTGCCAGCAGTTACTCGATGGCCCCGAGGGAAGGCTACACCTTC. It translates to CASSYSMAPREGYTF.

The chain has TRBV5-6 and TRBJ1-1; tentative D call: TRBD1 (6 bases). Germline V gene data show CDR1 as SGHDT and CDR2 as YYEEEE. V lost 4 bases to trimming and J lost 9 bases, with 13 bases between them. The CDR3 runs 12 residues. CDR3 in amino acids: CASSQERGKAFF. The DNA for the CDR3 is TGTGCCAGCAGCCAAGAAAGGGGGAAAGCTTTCTTT.

The chain recombines TRBV5-1 with TRBJ2-5, with TRBD2 matching over 7 bases. This CDR3 region has 18 residues. The germline gives CDR1 SGHRS, CDR2 YFSETQ. The junction had 14 bases not matched to a gene; V was cut back by 0 bases and J by 3 bases. This chain's CDR3 is CASSLGTPLSGGKETQYF. DNA of the CDR3: TGCGCCAGCAGCTTGGGGACCCCACTCTCGGGGGGAAAAGAGACCCAGTACTTC.

The chain employs TRBV7-8 and TRBJ2-5; TRBD2 matches 7 bases. Germline trimming cut 0 bases from V and 1 base from J; bases unmatched to any gene: 2. Germline V gives CDR1 SGHVS, CDR2 FQNEAQ. This CDR3 has 15 amino acids. CDR3 sequence reads: CASSLAGGGQETQYF. The CDR3 nucleotides are TGTGCCAGCAGCTTAGCGGGGGGGGGCCAAGAGACCCAGTACTTC. Full variable domain (remainder filled in from reference TRBV7-8 and TRBJ2-5): GAGVSQSPRYKVAKRGQDVALRCDPISGHVSLFWYQQALGQGPEFLTYFQNEAQLDKSGLPSDRFFAERPEGSVSTLKIQRTQQEDSAVYLCASSLAGGGQETQYFGPGTRLLVL.

The chain has TRBV24-1 and TRBJ2-3; tentatively, D is TRBD1 (6 bases). Germline V lookup: CDR1 KGHDR, CDR2 SFDVKD. The CDR3 consists of 13 residues. Trimming stripped 5 bases from V and 4 bases from J, with 9 bases between. Here the CDR3 reads CATSGGGADTQYF. CDR3 sequence (DNA): TGTGCCACCAGTGGAGGGGGTGCAGATACGCAGTATTTT.

This rearrangement joins TRBV2 to TRBJ2-1; TRBD2 matches 11 bases. The CDR3 has 15 amino acids. The V gene's germline CDR1 is SNHLY and CDR2 FYNNEI. Trimming removed 3 bases from V and 6 bases from J; junction bases left unmatched: 4. This chain's CDR3 is CASSDGLAGGNEQFF. CDR3 coding DNA: TGTGCCAGCAGTGATGGGCTAGCGGGGGGCAATGAGCAGTTCTTC.

The rearrangement uses TRBV9 and TRBJ2-2, with 8 bases aligning to TRBD2. This CDR3 is 16 amino acids long. Losses at the gene ends were 0 bases for V and 6 bases for J; bases not matched to a gene: 7. Per the germline V gene, CDR1 is SGDLS and CDR2 is YYNGEE. The CDR3 region has the DNA TGTGCCAGCAGCGTAGAGCCGGGAGGGCCCGCCGGGGAGCTGTTTTTT. As protein: CASSVEPGGPAGELFF.

V is TRBV11-2 and J is TRBJ2-2; a weak D match, TRBD2 (6 bases). Trimming stripped 3 bases from V and 4 bases from J, with 9 bases between. There are 14 residues in the CDR3. Germline CDR1 SGHAT, CDR2 FQNNGV. In nucleotides, the CDR3 is TGTGCCAGCAGCTTGCGGGACCGCACCGGGGAGCTGTTTTTT. It codes for CASSLRDRTGELFF.

The J gene is TRBJ2-1, the V gene TRBV3-1 (or the pseudogene TRBV3-2); TRBD1 matches at 8 bases. The CDR3 totals 14 residues. Trimming at V came to 4 bases and at J to 6 bases, leaving 5 bases not matched to a gene. The germline V gene has CDR1 LGHDT and CDR2 YNNKEL (reference sequence). The DNA for the CDR3 is TGTGCCAGCAGCCCAGGGGGCGCCTGCAATGAGCAGTTCTTC. Protein sequence: CASSPGGACNEQFF.

The chain joins TRBV29-1 to TRBJ1-1, with TRBD1 matching over 7 bases. CDR3 length equals 12 residues. The ends lost 6 bases at V and 5 bases at J; junction bases unmatched: 6. Per germline, CDR1 SQVTM and CDR2 ANQGSEA. CDR3: CSVREQGTEAFF. The CDR3 DNA reads TGCAGCGTAAGGGAACAGGGGACTGAAGCTTTCTTT.

Only a few counts were recorded for this clone. The V gene is TRBV2, the J gene TRBJ2-5, with 7 nucleotides matching TRBD1. V lost 3 bases to trimming and J lost 4 bases; unmatched junction nucleotides: 11. CDR3 length: 16 residues. Germline V lookup: CDR1 SNHLY, CDR2 FYNNEI. Here the CDR3 DNA reads TGTGCCAGCAGTGACGCCAGGGGGAAAGGAAGAGAGACCCAGTACTTC. Translated, it gives CASSDARGKGRETQYF.

This clone was counted once. The rearrangement uses TRBV19 and TRBJ2-1; D possibly corresponds to TRBD2 (5 bases). The CDR3 loop spans 14 amino acids. V was pared by 9 bases and J by 0 bases, with 12 bases between. From germline, CDR1 is LNHDA and CDR2 SQIVND (reference sequence). CDR3 region: CASTQGGSYNEQFF. The CDR3 bases are TGTGCCAGCACCCAAGGAGGCTCCTACAATGAGCAGTTCTTC.

The chain carries TRBV3-1 (or the pseudogene TRBV3-2) and TRBJ2-7, with 7 nucleotides matching TRBD1. Unmatched junction bases numbered 3, after V lost 3 bases and J lost 7 bases. From germline, CDR1 is LGHDT and CDR2 YNNKEL (reference sequence). The CDR3 covers 12 residues. The CDR3 sequence is CASSHKTGEQYF. CDR3 bases: TGTGCCAGCAGCCATAAGACAGGGGAGCAGTACTTC.

V is TRBV7-9 and J is TRBJ1-1; D may be TRBD1 (5 bases). Germline CDR1 reads SEHNR; CDR2 reads FQNEAQ (reference sequence). Trimming removed 3 bases from V and 1 base from J, with 9 bases in between. The CDR3 has 14 amino acids. The CDR3 DNA sequence: TGTGCCAGCAGCTTCGGGGGAACGAACACTGAAGCTTTCTTT. Amino acids: CASSFGGTNTEAFF.

The chain links TRBV27 to TRBJ1-3, with 8 bases identical to TRBD1. The germline gives CDR1 MNHEY, CDR2 SMNVEV (reference sequence). This CDR3 has 14 residues. V dropped 5 bases and J dropped 4; count of bases not matched to a gene: 4. The CDR3 bases are TGTGCCAGCAGTCCAAGGGACAGGGGAAACACCATATATTTT. Protein: CASSPRDRGNTIYF.

The chain joins TRBV6-5 to TRBJ2-3; 7 bases align to TRBD1. Germline V gene lookup returns CDR1 MNHEY and CDR2 SVGAGI. Germline trimming cut 6 bases from V and 8 bases from J; bases unmatched to any gene: 11. The CDR3 loop spans 14 amino acids. Written as DNA, the CDR3 is TGTGCCAGCAGACCGGACAGGCGTGCGGGTACGCAGTATTTT. Amino acids: CASRPDRRAGTQYF.

V and J are TRBV4-3 and TRBJ1-6, with D perhaps TRBD1 (5 bases). With 3 bases removed from V and 0 bases from J, the gap between germline ends came to 15 bases. The CDR3 spans 18 residues. CDR1 LGHNA and CDR2 YSLEER come from the germline V gene. CDR3 coding DNA: TGCGCCAGCAGCCATGGCCCAGGGTACAGCTCCTATAATTCACCCCTCCACTTT. Its translation: CASSHGPGYSSYNSPLHF.

The J gene is TRBJ2-7, the V gene TRBV7-3, with D uncertain. Germline lookup yields CDR1 SGHTA and CDR2 FQGTGA. The CDR3 extends over 15 amino acids. Trimming removed 4 bases from V and 2 bases from J, with 15 bases in between. The CDR3 sequence is CASSSNPGPTYEQYF. The CDR3 DNA follows: TGTGCCAGCAGCTCCAACCCAGGCCCAACCTACGAGCAGTACTTC.

V and J are TRBV28 and TRBJ2-7; the match to TRBD2 covers 9 bases. This CDR3 spans 16 amino acids. Unmatched junction bases numbered 15, after V lost 8 bases and J lost 4 bases. The germline V gene has CDR1 MDHEN and CDR2 SYDVKM. CDR3 loop: CASSRAGGPWGYEQYF. The CDR3 DNA is TGTGCCAGCTCACGCGCGGGAGGGCCCTGGGGGTACGAGCAGTACTTC. Drawing the rest from reference TRBV28 and TRBJ2-7, the complete variable domain is DVKVTQSSRYLVKRTGEKVFLECVQDMDHENMFWYRQDPGLGLRLIYFSYDVKMKEKGDIPEGYSVSREKKERFSLILESASTNQTSMYLCASSRAGGPWGYEQYFGPGTRLTVT.

The chain links TRBV11-2 to TRBJ2-5; D is unresolved. The germline V and J ends were trimmed by 1 base and 4 bases, with 7 bases remaining between them. There are 13 residues in the CDR3. Germline V gene data show CDR1 as SGHAT and CDR2 as FQNNGV. CDR3 amino acids: CASSLGQAETQYF. The CDR3 DNA reads TGTGCCAGCAGCTTAGGCCAGGCAGAGACCCAGTACTTC.

V and J are TRBV7-9 and TRBJ1-1; D is uncertain. The CDR3 runs 12 residues. Per the germline V gene, CDR1 is SEHNR and CDR2 is FQNEAQ (reference sequence). V shed 3 bases and J shed 3 bases, with 5 bases lying between them. CDR3 in amino acids: CASSFRDTEAFF. The CDR3 DNA reads TGTGCCAGCAGCTTCCGCGACACTGAAGCTTTCTTT. The complete variable domain, with remaining parts taken from reference TRBV7-9 and TRBJ1-1, reads DTGVSQNPRHKITKRGQNVTFRCDPISEHNRLYWYRQTLGQGPEFLTYFQNEAQLEKSRLLSDRFSAERPKGSFSTLEIQRTEQGDSAMYLCASSFRDTEAFFGQGTRLTVV.

The rearrangement links TRBV30 to TRBJ2-7; TRBD1 aligns across 8 bases. This CDR3 has 13 residues. Germline assignment: CDR1 GTSNPN and CDR2 SVGIG (reference sequence). V gave up 3 bases and J gave up 7 bases; unmatched junction bases: 8. The CDR3 region is CAWSDGTGGEQYF. The CDR3 DNA sequence: TGTGCCTGGAGCGATGGGACAGGCGGTGAGCAGTACTTC.

The CDR3 is CASSPGELSSGANVLTF. DNA of the CDR3: TGTGCCAGCAGCCCAGGGGAACTTAGCTCTGGGGCCAACGTCCTGACTTTC. This chain links TRBV5-8 with TRBJ2-6, with D perhaps matching TRBD1 (6 bases). From germline, CDR1 is SGHTS and CDR2 YDEGEE. Trimming removed 4 bases from V and 0 bases from J, with 14 bases in between. The CDR3 contains 17 residues.

The CDR3 region is CASSPESHEQYF. The CDR3 nucleotides are TGTGCCAGCTCACCCGAGTCCCACGAGCAGTACTTC. The rearrangement links TRBV18 to TRBJ2-7; D gene unclear. The ends were cut back, 3 bases at V and 5 bases at J, with 8 bases in the middle. Germline V gives CDR1 KGHSH, CDR2 LQKENI. The CDR3 runs to 12 residues.

This clone is medium-sized by share. The chain uses TRBV5-6 and TRBJ1-2; 10 bases are shared with TRBD1. V was clipped by 4 bases and J by 4 bases; unmatched bases: 10. This CDR3 region has 16 residues. Germline CDR1 is SGHDT and CDR2 is YYEEEE. CDR3: CASSPRGTGDTYGYTF. The CDR3 nucleotides read TGTGCCAGCAGCCCTCGAGGGACAGGGGACACCTATGGCTACACCTTC.

J is TRBJ1-4 and V is TRBV27; D is unclear. The CDR3 consists of 14 residues. Germline V gene data show CDR1 as MNHEY and CDR2 as SMNVEV (reference sequence). V dropped 2 bases and J dropped 3 bases, with 7 bases sitting between them. This chain's CDR3 is CASSLRGSNEKLFF. In DNA, the CDR3 is TGTGCCAGCAGTTTACGGGGATCTAATGAAAAACTGTTTTTT.

The chain couples TRBV4-1 to TRBJ2-1; 9 positions match TRBD2. Germline CDR1 reads MGHRA; CDR2 reads YSYEKL. This CDR3 is 20 amino acids long. J lost 0 bases, V lost 1 base, and 13 bases had no gene match. The CDR3 bases are TGCGCCAGCAGCCAAGCGGTGCCTAGCGGGATTCTAAGCTCCTACAATGAGCAGTTCTTC. This gives the protein CASSQAVPSGILSSYNEQFF.

The rearrangement joins TRBV14 to TRBJ2-5; D gene unclear. Germline assignment: CDR1 SGHDN and CDR2 FVKESK. V dropped 1 base and J dropped 0 bases, with 9 bases sitting between them. The CDR3 runs to 15 residues. The CDR3 DNA reads TGTGCCAGCAGCCAAGTCCGAGCCCACCAAGAGACCCAGTACTTC. Protein sequence: CASSQVRAHQETQYF.